Listed below are T cell receptor beta chains from one sample, sequenced in a study of blood T cell repertoires in COVID-19. The method was immunoSEQ multiplex PCR; TCRdb's version includes in-frame clones alone and lacks a portion of them. The data hold around 150,000 clones, with 85% to 90% observed a single time. Input material: peripheral blood. The receptors originated from a woman aged 40 to 50 with acute or convalescent COVID-19. The CDR3 runs from the conserved cysteine through the conserved F or W. Each record gives: D gene, CDR3 length, V gene, clone size, J gene, CDR3 DNA, CDR3 protein. A D gene is named only where the DNA matches it firmly. Clone sizes are given selectively: once, few, many, or a class where the clone is expanded.

NA	16	TRBV28	few	TRBJ2-2	TGTGCCAGCAGCCCTAGAAAAACCCCTAACACCGGGGAGCTGTTTTTT	CASSPRKTPNTGELFF
NA	14	TRBV28	NA	TRBJ1-5	TGTGCCAGCAGCGAGGGCGGTAGCAATCAGCCCCAGCATTTT	CASSEGGSNQPQHF
NA	12	TRBV7-9	once	TRBJ2-1	TGTGCCAGCAATTCTTTCCCCAATGAGCAGTTCTTC	CASNSFPNEQFF
NA	12	TRBV6-5	NA	TRBJ1-1	TGTGCCAGCAGTTACGCACAGGGTGAAGCTTTCTTT	CASSYAQGEAFF
TRBD2	17	TRBV6-1	NA	TRBJ2-1	TGTGCCAGCAGTGAAGCGCCAGGGACTAGCAGGGGGGGTGAGCAGTTCTTC	CASSEAPGTSRGGEQFF
NA	15	TRBV14	few	TRBJ1-2	TGTGCCAGCAGCCCCCTCGGTTGGGGGCTGAATGGCTACACCTTC	CASSPLGWGLNGYTF
NA	13	TRBV27	NA	TRBJ2-5	TGTGCCAGCAGTTTACTCCACGGAGAGACCCAGTACTTC	CASSLLHGETQYF
TRBD1	14	TRBV18	NA	TRBJ1-5	TGTGCCAGCTCACCGGGACAGAAGATGCAGCCCCAGCATTTT	CASSPGQKMQPQHF
TRBD1	15	TRBV11-2	NA	TRBJ2-1	TGTGCCAGCACACGTTCGAGACAGGGGTCTCAGGAGCAGTTCTTC	CASTRSRQGSQEQFF
TRBD1	16	TRBV4-3	NA	TRBJ1-3	TGCGCCAGCAGCCAGGGGGGACAGGGGGGTGGAAACACCATATATTTT	CASSQGGQGGGNTIYF
NA	15	TRBV4-3	NA	TRBJ1-2	TGCGCCAGCAGCCAAGATTTGGGGGGGGTTGAAGGCTACACCTTC	CASSQDLGGVEGYTF
NA	13	TRBV3-1/TRBV3-2	NA	TRBJ2-1	TGTGCCAGCAGCCAATACAGGTTTAATGAGCAGTTCTTC	CASSQYRFNEQFF
TRBD2	17	TRBV7-8	NA	TRBJ2-3	TGTGCCAGCAGCTTAGGGACTAGCGGGGGGGCTGGAGATACGCAGTATTTT	CASSLGTSGGAGDTQYF